Below are 18 T cell receptor beta chains sequenced from a single sample in a study of CD8 T cells in Susac syndrome. When the RNA was reverse transcribed, random hexamers were used with an input of roughly 0.45 to 1 ug. One entry per CDR3 protein, called by TCRdb with MiXCR from the immunoSEQ multiplex PCR reads. Among about 120,000 distinct CDR3 sequences, around 95% were seen once, and the ten largest hold more than 0.09%. The sample was CD4+ T cells from PBMCs. These receptors were obtained from a human donor in good health.

In this sample, this clonotype turned up a few times. This chain connects TRBV12-3 or TRBV12-4 to TRBJ2-7; D might be TRBD1 (6 bases). The CDR3 consists of 12 residues. Trimming shortened V by 3 bases and J by 3 bases, and 6 bases separated the two germline ends. CDR3 region: CASSLDSYEQYF. Here the CDR3 DNA reads TGTGCCAGCAGTTTGGACAGCTACGAGCAGTACTTC.

V usage is TRBV19 and J usage is TRBJ2-2; 7 nucleotides agree with TRBD1. The V gene end was trimmed by 3 bases and the J gene end by 0 bases; junction bases not matched to a gene: 4. CDR1 and CDR2 from the germline V gene are LNHDA and SQIVND (reference sequence). There are 16 residues in the CDR3. CDR3 residues: CASSIAGTANTGELFF. DNA for the CDR3: TGTGCCAGTAGTATCGCCGGGACAGCGAACACCGGGGAGCTGTTTTTT.

This chain joins TRBV20-1 and TRBJ2-7, with TRBD1 matching over 7 bases. CDR3 length: 15 residues. With V trimmed by 0 bases and J by 7 bases, 12 bases remained unmatched. CDR1 is DFQATT, CDR2 SNEGSKA, per germline (reference sequence). CDR3 in amino acids: CSARDRITGQLEQYF. The CDR3, as DNA: TGCAGTGCTAGAGATCGAATTACGGGACAGCTAGAGCAGTACTTC.

This clonotype showed up just once. The chain is built from TRBV7-9 and TRBJ2-3, with 11 bases matching TRBD2. V shed 5 bases and J 2 bases; nucleotides not matched to a gene: 12. Looked up from germline, CDR1 is SEHNR and CDR2 is FQNEAQ (reference sequence). The CDR3 sequence is 18 residues long. The CDR3 loop reads CASSITGTSGQATDTQYF. In DNA form, the CDR3 reads TGTGCCAGCAGCATCACCGGGACTAGCGGCCAGGCCACAGATACGCAGTATTTT. Using reference TRBV7-9 and TRBJ2-3 for the parts outside the CDR3, the full variable domain is DTGVSQNPRHKITKRGQNVTFRCDPISEHNRLYWYRQTLGQGPEFLTYFQNEAQLEKSRLLSDRFSAERPKGSFSTLEIQRTEQGDSAMYLCASSITGTSGQATDTQYFGPGTRLTVL.

This chain uses TRBV2 with TRBJ2-5, with 12 positions matching TRBD2. Germline lookup yields CDR1 SNHLY and CDR2 FYNNEI. The CDR3 has 16 residues. J gave up 2 bases and V 9 bases, and 10 bases lay outside the gene matches. The DNA of the CDR3 is TGTGCCAGTTGTCGATCAGGGACTAGCGGGCAAGAGACCCAGTACTTC. Translated, it gives CASCRSGTSGQETQYF.

This rearrangement joins TRBV12-3 or TRBV12-4 to TRBJ2-7; 13 nucleotides agree with TRBD2. With 4 bases clipped from V and 5 bases from J, the junction kept 5 bases outside the gene matches. This CDR3 is 15 amino acids long. CDR3 nucleotides: TGTGCCAGCAGTTCAGGACTAGCGGGAGTCCACGAGCAGTACTTC. Translation: CASSSGLAGVHEQYF.

The CDR3 here is CASSLAFTDTQYF. Here the CDR3 DNA reads TGTGCCAGCAGCTTGGCTTTCACAGATACGCAGTATTTT. V is TRBV5-4 and J is TRBJ2-3, with D unresolved. The ends were cut back, 0 bases at V and 2 bases at J, with 4 bases in the middle. Germline-derived CDR1 and CDR2 are SGHNT and YYREEE (reference sequence). CDR3 length: 13 residues.

V is TRBV7-9 and J is TRBJ2-1, with 11 bases matching TRBD2. Per the germline V gene, CDR1 is SEHNR and CDR2 is FQNEAQ (reference sequence). The CDR3 consists of 15 residues. V lost 3 bases and J lost 2; bases outside the gene matches: 0. This chain's CDR3 is CASSLTSGTYNEQFF. CDR3 DNA sequence: TGTGCCAGCAGCTTGACTAGCGGGACCTACAATGAGCAGTTCTTC. The variable domain in full, with the rest retrieved from reference TRBV7-9 and TRBJ2-1, is DTGVSQNPRHKITKRGQNVTFRCDPISEHNRLYWYRQTLGQGPEFLTYFQNEAQLEKSRLLSDRFSAERPKGSFSTLEIQRTEQGDSAMYLCASSLTSGTYNEQFFGPGTRLTVL.

This sequence joins TRBV5-1 and TRBJ2-1; TRBD2 matches at 11 bases. This CDR3 has 15 amino acids. V was pared by 2 bases and J by 5 bases, with 3 bases of the junction left unmatched. CDR1 is SGHRS and CDR2 is YFSETQ in the germline V gene. DNA of the CDR3: TGCGCCAGCAGCTTAACTAGCGGGAGTGACAATGAGCAGTTCTTC. Its protein product is CASSLTSGSDNEQFF.

This rearrangement joins TRBV5-6 to TRBJ2-5; 11 bases line up with TRBD2. Trimming cost V 4 bases and J 1 base; bases outside gene matches: 9. The CDR3 totals 17 residues. Germline assignment: CDR1 SGHDT and CDR2 YYEEEE. The CDR3: CASSRVLAGDLQETQYF. In DNA, the CDR3 is TGTGCCAGCAGCCGAGTACTAGCGGGAGATCTCCAAGAGACCCAGTACTTC.

This clonotype was recorded once. The chain carries TRBV9 and TRBJ2-2; TRBD2 aligns across 10 bases. Looked up from germline, CDR1 is SGDLS and CDR2 is YYNGEE. The CDR3 has 17 amino acids. The junction had 13 bases not matched to a gene; V was cut back by 3 bases and J by 8 bases. The CDR3 spells CASSASLAGVGGGELFF. The CDR3 DNA sequence: TGTGCCAGCAGCGCCTCCCTAGCGGGAGTAGGCGGAGGGGAGCTGTTTTTT.

This clonotype was recorded a few times. CDR3 region: CASSWTSGSSGANVLTF. CDR3 bases: TGCGCCAGCAGCTGGACCTCCGGGTCGTCTGGGGCCAACGTCCTGACTTTC. The chain uses TRBV5-1 and TRBJ2-6; D ambiguous. The germline V gene encodes CDR1 SGHRS and CDR2 YFSETQ. The length of the CDR3 is 17 residues. The ends were cut back, 3 bases at V and 1 base at J, with 14 bases in the middle.

This clonotype is a singleton in its sample. This chain connects TRBV28 to TRBJ1-2; TRBD1 matches 7 bases. Germline-derived CDR1 and CDR2 are MDHEN and SYDVKM. V shed 7 bases, J shed 0 bases, and the junction held 11 bases outside the gene matches. The CDR3 totals 16 residues. CDR3 in DNA: TGTGCCAGCACCTTCGGGACAGAGAGACCTAACTATGGCTACACCTTC. It is translated as CASTFGTERPNYGYTF.

This clonotype occurred once. V and J are TRBV2 and TRBJ2-3; D may be TRBD2 (6 bases). Germline lookup yields CDR1 SNHLY and CDR2 FYNNEI. The length of the CDR3 is 16 residues. Deletions cut 1 base from V and 0 bases from J, with 11 bases between. CDR3 region: CASSEVSGASTDTQYF. CDR3 DNA sequence: TGTGCCAGCAGTGAAGTTAGCGGAGCTAGCACAGATACGCAGTATTTT.

J is TRBJ2-1 and V is TRBV19; 9 positions agree with TRBD2. J lost 7 bases, V lost 2 bases, and 9 bases had no gene match. This CDR3 comprises 16 residues. Germline-derived CDR1 and CDR2 are LNHDA and SQIVND (reference sequence). CDR3 sequence: CASSIRRGRAGNEQFF. CDR3 nucleotides: TGTGCCAGTAGTATACGTCGCGGGAGGGCAGGAAATGAGCAGTTCTTC.

CDR3 coding DNA: TGTGCCAGCATGGGTGTGTCGCGAGAGACCCAGTACTTC. Amino acids: CASMGVSRETQYF. This chain connects TRBV2 to TRBJ2-5; D unclear. CDR3 length: 13 amino acids. Germline values: CDR1 SNHLY, CDR2 FYNNEI. Trimming shortened V by 7 bases and J by 4 bases, and 13 bases separated the two germline ends.

V is TRBV4-3 and J is TRBJ1-1; the D is unclear. Germline V gene sequence: CDR1 LGHNA, CDR2 YSLEER. The CDR3 is 11 residues long. V lost 6 bases, J lost 2 bases, and 4 bases lay in between. Written as DNA, the CDR3 is TGCGCCAGCAGTATAAACACTGAAGCTTTCTTT. Translated: CASSINTEAFF.

The chain is built from TRBV6-1 and TRBJ2-5; the match to TRBD1 covers 7 bases. J gave up 2 bases and V 5 bases, and 8 bases lay outside the gene matches. Germline-derived CDR1 and CDR2 are MNHNS and SASEGT. CDR3 length: 15 amino acids. Here the CDR3 reads CASSPNTGAQETQYF. The CDR3 DNA follows: TGTGCCAGCAGTCCCAATACAGGGGCACAAGAGACCCAGTACTTC.